A single sample is the source of the 6 T cell receptor beta chains below, sequenced in a study of cytomegalovirus exposure and HLA in healthy donors. The PCR employed 60 Vbeta primers together with 13 Jbeta primers. TCRdb keeps only in-frame clones here, not all; method: immunoSEQ multiplex PCR. This table holds 58,000 or so clones, roughly 73% found once. Sequencing used PBMCs. These receptors all come from a woman aged 40 to 50 in good health and CMV-seropositive.

This clone was seen a few times. The rearrangement joins TRBV10-3 to TRBJ2-3; 7 nucleotides agree with TRBD2. The CDR3 has 15 amino acids. Trimming removed 3 bases from V and 8 bases from J; junction bases left unmatched: 11. Germline CDR1 and CDR2: ENHRY and SYGVKD. In nucleotides, the CDR3 is TGTGCCATCAGTGATATAGAGAGCGGGGCGCGTACGCAGTATTTT. The encoded protein is CAISDIESGARTQYF.

V gene TRBV5-6 combines with J gene TRBJ2-7; tentative D call: TRBD1 (6 bases). Germline CDR1 reads SGHDT; CDR2 reads YYEEEE. This CDR3 has 16 residues. The ends were cut back, 3 bases at V and 0 bases at J, with 16 bases in the middle. The CDR3 DNA reads TGTGCCAGCAGCTCGTTAACCGGGACAAGCTCCTACGAGCAGTACTTC. Protein: CASSSLTGTSSYEQYF. Drawing the rest from reference TRBV5-6 and TRBJ2-7, the complete variable domain is DAGVTQSPTHLIKTRGQQVTLRCSPKSGHDTVSWYQQALGQGPQFIFQYYEEEERQRGNFPDRFSGHQFPNYSSELNVNALLLGDSALYLCASSSLTGTSSYEQYFGPGTRLTVT.

The chain combines TRBV5-1 with TRBJ2-1; TRBD1 is a possible D gene (5 bases). CDR3 size: 16 residues. The V end was cut by 0 bases, the J end by 9 bases, with 19 bases between. The germline CDR1 and CDR2 sequences are SGHRS and YFSETQ. CDR3 sequence: CASSLGLDTLLFEQFF. CDR3 in DNA: TGCGCCAGCAGCTTGGGGTTGGACACTCTTCTCTTTGAGCAGTTCTTC.

The V gene is TRBV25-1, the J gene TRBJ2-3; no firm D call. The CDR3 runs to 11 residues. The V end was cut by 3 bases, the J end by 5 bases, with 3 bases between. Germline CDR1 reads MGHDK; CDR2 reads SYGVNS. In DNA, the CDR3 is TGTGCCAGCAGTGAGAGAGATACGCAGTATTTT. This encodes CASSERDTQYF.

The J gene is TRBJ2-7, the V gene TRBV5-1, with D perhaps matching TRBD1 (6 bases). The CDR3 contains 15 residues. The germline V gene has CDR1 SGHRS and CDR2 YFSETQ. Trimming pared 0 bases from V and 2 bases from J, leaving 12 bases between. The CDR3 DNA is TGCGCCAGCAGCTTGGGACGGACAGCTACCTACGAGCAGTACTTC. This codes for CASSLGRTATYEQYF.

This clone showed up just once. The chain has TRBV6-4 and TRBJ1-2; TRBD1 matches at 7 bases. The CDR3 contains 18 residues. The V and J ends lost 4 bases and 4 bases, in that order; junction bases with no gene match: 18. In germline, CDR1 is MRHNA, CDR2 SNTAGT. CDR3 sequence (DNA): TGTGCCAGCAGTGTCACCGGGACAGCCGGTTCCATGGGCTATGGCTACACCTTC. Its translation is CASSVTGTAGSMGYGYTF.